This T cell receptor beta chain was sequenced in a study of blood T cells in healthy people across ages. This clonotype was seen only a few times. What it recognizes is unknown. Combining a sample-barcoded 5' primer with a J-beta primer mix, a second PCR ran for about 7 to 12 cycles. Every cDNA molecule bore a tag from a template-switch adaptor containing 12 random nucleotides. TCRdb redid the calling of the 5' RACE reads with MiXCR, one entry per CDR3 protein. The sample yields some 1 million distinct CDR3 sequences, less than 50% seen once. Whole-study findings and limits: Naive and antigen-experienced cells were not separated, limiting conclusive comparison.

The V gene's germline CDR1 is SGHRS and CDR2 YFSETQ. V was pared by 2 bases and J by 5 bases, with 16 bases between. The CDR3 sequence is 15 residues long. The origin of this receptor is a woman aged 60-75 years in good health. Sequenced sample: blood. The genes are TRBV5-1 and TRBJ2-5; the D gene could be TRBD1 or TRBD2 (5 bases each). CDR3 region: CASSLALGVGETQYF. CDR3 nucleotides: TGCGCCAGCAGCTTAGCATTGGGGGTAGGGGAGACCCAGTACTTC.